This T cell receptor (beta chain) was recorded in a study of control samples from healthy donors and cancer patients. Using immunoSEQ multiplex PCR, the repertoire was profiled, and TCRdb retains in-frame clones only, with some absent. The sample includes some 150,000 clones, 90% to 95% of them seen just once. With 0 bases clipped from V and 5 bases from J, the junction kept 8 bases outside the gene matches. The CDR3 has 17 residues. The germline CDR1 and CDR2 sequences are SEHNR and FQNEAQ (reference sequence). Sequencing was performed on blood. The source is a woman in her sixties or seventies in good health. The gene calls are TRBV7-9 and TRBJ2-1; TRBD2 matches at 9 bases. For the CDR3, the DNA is TGTGCCAGCAGCTTAGCGCGGATAGCGGGAGTTCACAATGAGCAGTTCTTC. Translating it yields CASSLARIAGVHNEQFF.